Below, 29 T cell receptor beta chains from the same sample are listed, as sequenced in a study of graft-versus-host responses after intestinal transplantation. These TCRs are of unknown antigen specificity. TCRdb's table, derived via immunoSEQ multiplex PCR, lists solely in-frame clones and lacks some. The sample comprises approximately 90,000 clones, 75% to 95% of which are singletons, and around 5.8% rests with the top ten. The source material was unstimulated CD8+ T cells sorted from spleen or lymph node cells, sampled before intestinal transplant. The receptors here all came from a human donor who received an intestinal transplant.

The V gene is TRBV7-9, the J gene TRBJ2-5; D gene ambiguous. The CDR3 length is 14 residues. Trimming took off 5 bases at V and 4 bases at J, with 14 bases between the two ends. CDR1 is SEHNR, CDR2 FQNEAQ, per germline (reference sequence). In DNA, the CDR3 is TGTGCCAGCAGCCCCCCCGTCGGGCGAGAGACCCAGTACTTC. This encodes CASSPPVGRETQYF.

The chain joins TRBV10-2 to TRBJ2-3; TRBD2 agrees at 7 bases. This CDR3 comprises 16 residues. Germline lookup yields CDR1 WSHSY and CDR2 SAAADI. Losses at the gene ends were 6 bases for V and 2 bases for J; bases not matched to a gene: 11. The CDR3 loop reads CASRGGWRTHTDTQYF. CDR3 in DNA: TGCGCCAGCAGGGGGGGGTGGAGGACCCACACAGATACGCAGTATTTT.

The chain uses TRBV5-1 and TRBJ2-3; tentatively, D is TRBD2 (5 bases). Germline V gene sequence: CDR1 SGHRS, CDR2 YFSETQ. This CDR3 comprises 16 residues. V lost 1 base and J lost 0, with 12 bases in between. CDR3 sequence (DNA): TGCGCCAGCAGCTTGAGTATGTGGGAGAGCACAGATACGCAGTATTTT. Its protein is CASSLSMWESTDTQYF. Based on the CDR3 plus reference TRBV5-1 and TRBJ2-3, the full variable domain is KAGVTQTPRYLIKTRGQQVTLSCSPISGHRSVSWYQQTPGQGLQFLFEYFSETQRNKGNFPGRFSGRQFSNSRSEMNVSTLELGDSALYLCASSLSMWESTDTQYFGPGTRLTVL.

V gene TRBV4-1 combines with J gene TRBJ2-7; D is unresolved. The CDR3 is 13 amino acids. V lost 1 base to trimming and J lost 5 bases, with 9 bases between them. Germline CDR1 reads MGHRA; CDR2 reads YSYEKL. CDR3 protein: CASSQGFDHEQYF. In nucleotides, the CDR3 is TGCGCCAGCAGCCAAGGTTTTGACCACGAGCAGTACTTC.

The chain employs TRBV7-6 and TRBJ2-5; D is ambiguous. The J call may not be correct, given that the DNA end is closer to TRBJ2-7. The CDR3 contains 16 residues. Germline V gives CDR1 SGHVS, CDR2 FNYEAQ. Written as DNA, the CDR3 is TGTGCCAGCAGCCAGATACCCGGGCCGTCCATCTACGAGCAGTACTTC. Amino acids: CASSQIPGPSIYEQYF.

The chain combines TRBV5-6 with TRBJ2-7; no clear D gene. Looked up from germline, CDR1 is SGHDT and CDR2 is YYEEEE. V lost 2 bases to trimming and J lost 3 bases, with 12 bases between them. The CDR3 contains 14 residues. CDR3 sequence (DNA): TGTGCCAGCAGCTTTGGCCAGAACCTCTACGAGCAGTACTTC. Translation: CASSFGQNLYEQYF.

The CDR3 DNA follows: TGTGCCAGTAGTATAGGTAGCGCATCCTACAATGAGCAGTTCTTC. Translated, it gives CASSIGSASYNEQFF. The V and J genes are TRBV19 and TRBJ2-1; D perhaps matches TRBD2 (5 bases). The CDR3 sequence is 15 residues long. CDR1 is LNHDA, CDR2 SQIVND, per germline (reference sequence). Trimming removed 1 base at V and 1 base at J, with 8 bases between.

J is TRBJ2-7 and V is TRBV5-6; D might be TRBD1 or TRBD2, each matching 5 bases. Trimming pared 0 bases from V and 2 bases from J, leaving 18 bases between. Germline values: CDR1 SGHDT, CDR2 YYEEEE. CDR3 length: 17 residues. The DNA of the CDR3 is TGTGCCAGCAGCTTGGAATCCCCTGGGACGGACACCTACGAGCAGTACTTC. Amino acids: CASSLESPGTDTYEQYF.

This chain uses TRBV4-2 with TRBJ2-5, with 11 bases matching TRBD1. The closer fit of TRBJ2-7 to the DNA end suggests the J call may be wrong. This CDR3 has 16 amino acids. CDR1 is LGHNA and CDR2 is YNFKEQ in the germline V gene. CDR3 sequence reads: CASSHPGQGDSYEQYF. The CDR3 DNA is TGTGCCAGCAGCCATCCGGGACAGGGGGACTCCTACGAGCAGTACTTC.

In nucleotides, the CDR3 is TGTGCCAGCAGCCCACACCCCCTTCAGCCCCAGCATTTT. This translates into CASSPHPLQPQHF. The rearrangement joins TRBV11-3 to TRBJ1-5; D not resolved. Germline CDR1 reads SGHNT; CDR2 reads YENEEA. Trimming removed 5 bases from V and 6 bases from J, with 11 bases in between. This CDR3 has 13 residues.

CDR3 amino acids: CASSYSAGGLDTQYF. The CDR3 region has the DNA TGTGCCAGCAGTTACTCAGCGGGAGGGCTCGATACGCAGTATTTT. The rearrangement uses TRBV6-6 and TRBJ2-3, with 10 bases fitting TRBD2. Looked up from germline, CDR1 is MNHNY and CDR2 is SVGAGI (reference sequence). V trimming: 0 bases; J trimming: 6 bases; junction bases outside the gene matches: 3. The CDR3 totals 15 residues.

The chain combines TRBV29-1 with TRBJ1-1; TRBD1 is a possible D gene (6 bases). Germline CDR1 and CDR2: SQVTM and ANQGSEA. Trimming took 4 bases from V and 7 from J, leaving 16 bases between them. The CDR3 has 13 residues. In DNA form, the CDR3 reads TGCAGCGTTGTTTCATGGGGACAACATGAAGCTTTCTTT. Encoded protein: CSVVSWGQHEAFF.

The chain is built from TRBV29-1 and TRBJ2-7; TRBD1 agrees at 9 bases. Germline V CDR1 and CDR2: SQVTM, ANQGSEA. The V and J ends lost 0 bases and 2 bases, in that order; junction bases with no gene match: 11. The CDR3 runs 17 residues. In nucleotides, the CDR3 is TGCAGCGTTGAAGATATCCCCGGGACAGGGAATACCTACGAGCAGTACTTC. It is translated as CSVEDIPGTGNTYEQYF.

The chain is built from TRBV6-1 and TRBJ2-1, with D possibly being TRBD1 or TRBD2 (5 bases each). Trimming took 5 bases from V and 4 from J, leaving 12 bases between them. The germline V gene encodes CDR1 MNHNS and CDR2 SASEGT. This CDR3 is built from 14 residues. CDR3 DNA: TGTGCCAGCAGTACCGGGACGGAATACAATGAGCAGTTCTTC. Its protein is CASSTGTEYNEQFF.

Worth noting for this clone: The junction departs from germline at one end; a sequencing error may be responsible. The chain couples TRBV6-5 to TRBJ2-2; tentative D call: TRBD2 (6 bases). The CDR3 loop spans 14 amino acids. Germline V CDR1 and CDR2: MNHEY, SVGAGI. In DNA, the CDR3 is TGTGCCAGCAGCTCGGGACTGCTGATCGGGGGGCTGTTTTTT. Translation: CASSSGLLIGGLFF.

The chain uses TRBV11-2 and TRBJ2-1, with D hard to call. Germline V gene sequence: CDR1 SGHAT, CDR2 FQNNGV. V lost 3 bases and J 10 bases, leaving 7 bases between the germline ends. This CDR3 is built from 11 residues. The CDR3 bases are TGTGCCAGCAGCTTTGGTAGGGAGCAGTTCTTC. It yields the protein CASSFGREQFF.

The J gene is TRBJ1-4, the V gene TRBV25-1; D is perhaps TRBD1 (5 bases). Trimming pared 1 base from V and 3 bases from J, leaving 6 bases between. There are 14 residues in the CDR3. CDR1 MGHDK and CDR2 SYGVNS come from the germline V gene. CDR3 DNA sequence: TGTGCCAGCAGTGAATGGGGGGCTAATGAAAAACTGTTTTTT. Its translation is CASSEWGANEKLFF. Supplemented by reference TRBV25-1 and TRBJ1-4, the full variable domain reads EADIYQTPRYLVIGTGKKITLECSQTMGHDKMYWYQQDPGMELHLIHYSYGVNSTEKGDLSSESTVSRIRTEHFPLTLESARPSHTSQYLCASSEWGANEKLFFGSGTQLSVL.

V usage is TRBV9 and J usage is TRBJ1-1; D unclear. V gave up 0 bases and J gave up 4 bases, with 10 bases separating them. The germline V gene encodes CDR1 SGDLS and CDR2 YYNGEE. The CDR3 consists of 14 residues. The CDR3 DNA reads as TGTGCCAGCAGCGTAGATCCGGGTATCACTGAAGCTTTCTTT. It yields the protein CASSVDPGITEAFF. The complete variable domain, with remaining parts taken from reference TRBV9 and TRBJ1-1, reads DSGVTQTPKHLITATGQRVTLRCSPRSGDLSVYWYQQSLDQGLQFLIQYYNGEERAKGNILERFSAQQFPDLHSELNLSSLELGDSALYFCASSVDPGITEAFFGQGTRLTVV.

The V call is TRBV11-2, the J call TRBJ1-6, with a possible D match to TRBD1 (5 bases). Germline assignment: CDR1 SGHAT and CDR2 FQNNGV. The CDR3 totals 14 residues. Trimming cost V 3 bases and J 7 bases, with 10 bases left between them. CDR3 in DNA: TGTGCCAGCAGCTTCGGGGGGAGGAATTCACCCCTCCACTTT. This encodes CASSFGGRNSPLHF.

This clone was detected only once. The chain is built from TRBV11-2 and TRBJ2-2; D unclear. Per germline, CDR1 SGHAT and CDR2 FQNNGV. The germline V and J ends were trimmed by 1 base and 6 bases, with 3 bases remaining between them. CDR3 size: 12 residues. The CDR3 protein is CASSLGAGELFF. CDR3 nucleotides: TGTGCCAGCAGCTTAGGTGCCGGGGAGCTGTTTTTT. Full variable domain (remainder filled in from reference TRBV11-2 and TRBJ2-2): EAGVAQSPRYKIIEKRQSVAFWCNPISGHATLYWYQQILGQGPKLLIQFQNNGVVDDSQLPKDRFSAERLKGVDSTLKIQPAKLEDSAVYLCASSLGAGELFFGEGSRLTVL.

This clone was counted once. This chain uses TRBV29-1 with TRBJ1-1; 9 bases align to TRBD1. Trimming at V came to 6 bases and at J to 1 base, leaving 3 bases not matched to a gene. The CDR3 runs to 13 residues. CDR1 and CDR2 (germline): SQVTM, ANQGSEA. The CDR3: CSVWTGANTEAFF. The CDR3 DNA reads as TGCAGCGTATGGACAGGGGCGAACACTGAAGCTTTCTTT.

The rearrangement joins TRBV7-6 to TRBJ2-7; D remains ambiguous. CDR1 is SGHVS, CDR2 FNYEAQ, per germline. This CDR3 is built from 14 residues. Deletions cut 5 bases from V and 4 bases from J, with 15 bases between. This chain's CDR3 is CASSLHGEGYEQYF. Written as DNA, the CDR3 is TGTGCCAGCAGCCTCCATGGGGAAGGTTACGAGCAGTACTTC.

J is TRBJ1-2 and V is TRBV11-2; D uncertain. The V gene lost 2 bases and the J gene lost 1 base, with 14 bases spanning the gap. CDR1 SGHAT and CDR2 FQNNGV come from the germline V gene. This CDR3 has 16 residues. The CDR3 sequence: CASSLTPEASNYGYTF. The CDR3 DNA sequence: TGTGCCAGCAGCTTAACTCCGGAGGCGAGTAACTATGGCTACACCTTC. Using reference TRBV11-2 and TRBJ1-2 for the parts outside the CDR3, the full variable domain is EAGVAQSPRYKIIEKRQSVAFWCNPISGHATLYWYQQILGQGPKLLIQFQNNGVVDDSQLPKDRFSAERLKGVDSTLKIQPAKLEDSAVYLCASSLTPEASNYGYTFGSGTRLTVV.

This clone turned up a few times. The rearrangement joins TRBV15 to TRBJ2-1; TRBD2 aligns across 11 bases. Losses at the gene ends were 1 base for V and 5 bases for J; bases not matched to a gene: 4. The CDR3 covers 16 residues. Germline loops: CDR1 LNHNV, CDR2 YYDKDF (reference sequence). CDR3 sequence: CATSRVPSGRNNEQFF. The CDR3 nucleotides are TGTGCCACCAGCAGAGTGCCTAGCGGGAGGAACAATGAGCAGTTCTTC.

V and J are TRBV6-1 and TRBJ1-2; unclear D gene. V gave up 5 bases and J gave up 2 bases, with 6 bases separating them. Germline V gene data show CDR1 as MNHNS and CDR2 as SASEGT. The CDR3 totals 12 residues. CDR3 residues: CASSQTNYGYTF. The DNA for the CDR3 is TGTGCCAGCAGTCAGACCAACTATGGCTACACCTTC.

The chain recombines TRBV5-1 with TRBJ2-3; D is ambiguous. Trimming stripped 0 bases from V and 2 bases from J, with 10 bases between. CDR1 is SGHRS, CDR2 YFSETQ, per germline. This CDR3 spans 15 amino acids. In DNA, the CDR3 is TGCGCCAGCAGCTTGGGACTTTCCTACACAGATACGCAGTATTTT. Its protein product is CASSLGLSYTDTQYF.

The chain couples TRBV4-2 to TRBJ2-5; TRBD2 aligns across 9 bases. With the DNA end fitting TRBJ2-7 better, the J assignment may be wrong. The germline V gene encodes CDR1 LGHNA and CDR2 YNFKEQ. CDR3 length: 15 amino acids. The CDR3, as DNA: TGTGCCAGCAGCCCCGGGGCTAGCGGGGCCTACGAGCAGTACTTC. Residues: CASSPGASGAYEQYF.

The chain has TRBV7-2 and TRBJ2-7; 16 bases map to TRBD2. This CDR3 comprises 17 residues. The V and J ends lost 1 base and 4 bases, in that order; junction bases with no gene match: 4. Germline V gives CDR1 SGHTA, CDR2 FQGNSA. This CDR3 is CASSLEGLAGGAYEQYF. The CDR3 DNA sequence: TGTGCCAGCAGCTTAGAGGGACTAGCGGGAGGGGCGTACGAGCAGTACTTC.

The chain carries TRBV15 and TRBJ2-3; weak D call: TRBD2 (6 bases). The V gene lost 3 bases and the J gene lost 0 bases, with 22 bases spanning the gap. Germline CDR1 and CDR2: LNHNV and YYDKDF (reference sequence). The CDR3 is 19 residues long. In nucleotides, the CDR3 is TGTGCCACCAGCAGGACCCCCGGCCGGCGGGGAAACAGCACAGATACGCAGTATTTT. Protein product: CATSRTPGRRGNSTDTQYF.